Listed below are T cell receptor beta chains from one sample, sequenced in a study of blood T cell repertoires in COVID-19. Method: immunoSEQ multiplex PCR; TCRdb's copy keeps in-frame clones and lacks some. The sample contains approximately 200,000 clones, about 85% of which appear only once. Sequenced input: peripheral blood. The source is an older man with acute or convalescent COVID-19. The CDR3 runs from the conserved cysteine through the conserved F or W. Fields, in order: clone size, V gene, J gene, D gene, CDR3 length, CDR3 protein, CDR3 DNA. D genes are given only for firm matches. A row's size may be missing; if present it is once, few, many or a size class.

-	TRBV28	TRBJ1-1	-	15	CASRSAGTRGTEAFF	TGTGCCAGCAGAAGTGCCGGGACCAGGGGAACTGAAGCTTTCTTT
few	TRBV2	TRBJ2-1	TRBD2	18	CASSALAGGLSGVNEQFF	TGTGCCAGCAGTGCACTAGCGGGAGGTCTCTCCGGCGTAAATGAGCAGTTCTTC
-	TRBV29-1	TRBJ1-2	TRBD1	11	CSAQGADGYTF	TGCAGCGCCCAGGGGGCTGATGGCTACACCTTC
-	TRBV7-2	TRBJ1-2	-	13	CASSLLQYYGYTF	TGTGCCAGCAGCTTATTACAGTACTATGGCTACACCTTC
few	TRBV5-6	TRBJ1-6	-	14	CASSRRGGNSPLHF	TGTGCCAGCAGCCGGAGGGGTGGTAATTCACCCCTCCACTTT
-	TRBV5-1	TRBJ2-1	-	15	CASSVGGGSYNEQFF	TGCGCCAGCAGCGTAGGGGGGGGCTCCTACAATGAGCAGTTCTTC
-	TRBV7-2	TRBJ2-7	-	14	CASSPDRDLYEQYF	TGTGCCAGCAGCCCGGACCGGGACTTATACGAGCAGTACTTC
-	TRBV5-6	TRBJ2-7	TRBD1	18	CASSQPTGASLSSYEQYF	TGTGCCAGCAGCCAACCGACAGGGGCCAGCCTCAGCTCCTACGAGCAGTACTTC
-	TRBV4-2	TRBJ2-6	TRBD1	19	CASSYDTGTGLSGANVLTF	TGTGCCAGCAGCTATGACACCGGGACAGGACTCTCTGGGGCCAACGTCCTGACTTTC
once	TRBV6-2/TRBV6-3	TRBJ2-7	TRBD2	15	CASSYPGGRTYEQYF	TGTGCCAGCAGTTACCCCGGCGGGAGGACCTACGAGCAGTACTTC
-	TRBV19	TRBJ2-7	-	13	CASSPGTRYEQYF	TGTGCCAGTAGTCCCGGGACAAGATACGAGCAGTACTTC
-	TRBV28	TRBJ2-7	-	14	CASSLGTEHYEQYF	TGTGCCAGCAGTTTAGGGACTGAACACTACGAGCAGTACTTC
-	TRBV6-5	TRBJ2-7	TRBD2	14	CASSPREGIYEQYF	TGTGCCAGCAGTCCCCGGGAGGGTATCTACGAGCAGTACTTC
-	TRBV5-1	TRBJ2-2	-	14	CASSLAGDSGELFF	TGCGCCAGCAGCTTGGCAGGGGATAGCGGGGAGCTGTTTTTT
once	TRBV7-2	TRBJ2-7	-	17	CASSLFIPPRRSYEQYF	TGTGCCAGCAGCTTATTCATCCCTCCAAGGCGGTCCTACGAGCAGTACTTC
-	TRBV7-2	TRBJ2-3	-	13	CASSPKHRDTQYF	TGTGCCAGCAGCCCGAAACACCGAGATACGCAGTATTTT
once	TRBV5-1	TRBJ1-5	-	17	CASSLAPLGHLNQPQHF	TGCGCCAGCAGCTTGGCCCCCCTAGGACACCTCAATCAGCCCCAGCATTTT
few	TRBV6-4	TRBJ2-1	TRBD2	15	CASSGGLAGYNEQFF	TGTGCCAGCAGTGGGGGACTAGCGGGATACAATGAGCAGTTCTTC
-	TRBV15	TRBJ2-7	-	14	CATSREGLSYEQYF	TGTGCCACCAGCAGAGAGGGCCTCTCCTACGAGCAGTACTTC
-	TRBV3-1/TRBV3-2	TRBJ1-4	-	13	CASSQLNNEKLFF	TGTGCCAGCAGCCAACTTAATAATGAAAAACTGTTTTTT
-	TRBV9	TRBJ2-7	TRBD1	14	CASSVTGGSYEQYF	TGTGCCAGCAGCGTCACAGGGGGCTCCTACGAGCAGTACTTC
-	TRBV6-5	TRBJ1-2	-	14	CASSNLGQGSGYTF	TGTGCCAGCAGCAATTTGGGGCAGGGGTCTGGCTACACCTTC
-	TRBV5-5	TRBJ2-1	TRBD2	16	CASRIGLAGGRGEQFF	TGTGCCAGCAGGATCGGGCTAGCGGGAGGAAGAGGTGAGCAGTTCTTC
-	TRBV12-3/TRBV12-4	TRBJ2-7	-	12	CASSLGGNEQYF	TGTGCCAGCAGTTTAGGTGGCAACGAGCAGTACTTC
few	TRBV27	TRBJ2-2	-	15	CASSRQGGRTGELFF	TGTGCCAGCAGCCGACAGGGAGGCAGGACCGGGGAGCTGTTTTTT
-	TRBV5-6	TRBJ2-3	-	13	CASSLVQADTQYF	TGTGCCAGCAGCTTAGTTCAGGCAGATACGCAGTATTTT
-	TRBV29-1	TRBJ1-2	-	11	CSVGGNYGYTF	TGCAGCGTTGGGGGCAACTATGGCTACACCTTC
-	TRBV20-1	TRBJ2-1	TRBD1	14	CSASYRGSYNEQFF	TGCAGTGCTAGTTACAGGGGTTCCTACAATGAGCAGTTCTTC
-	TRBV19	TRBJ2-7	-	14	CASSIGGPTYEQYF	TGTGCCAGTAGTATCGGGGGACCTACCTACGAGCAGTACTTC
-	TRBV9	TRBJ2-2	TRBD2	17	CASSVGSSGRAAGELFF	TGTGCCAGCAGCGTAGGTAGTAGCGGGAGAGCCGCCGGGGAGCTGTTTTTT
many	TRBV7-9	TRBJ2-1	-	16	CASSFRYNAGNNEQFF	TGTGCCAGCAGCTTTCGATACAATGCGGGAAACAATGAGCAGTTCTTC
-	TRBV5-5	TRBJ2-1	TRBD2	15	CASSLRGEGYNEQFF	TGTGCCAGCAGCTTGCGGGGGGAAGGGTACAATGAGCAGTTCTTC
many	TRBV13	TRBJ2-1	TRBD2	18	CASRWRGSGIETFNEQFF	TGTGCCAGCAGATGGAGGGGAAGCGGGATAGAGACCTTCAATGAGCAGTTCTTC
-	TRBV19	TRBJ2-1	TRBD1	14	CASKSVQGVGEQFF	TGTGCCAGTAAGTCGGTACAGGGGGTAGGAGAGCAGTTCTTC
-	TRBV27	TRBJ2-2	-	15	CASSLGTQNTGELFF	TGTGCCAGCAGTTTAGGGACTCAAAACACCGGGGAGCTGTTTTTT
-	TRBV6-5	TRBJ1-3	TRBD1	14	CASSKQGTGNTIYF	TGTGCCAGCAGCAAACAGGGGACTGGAAACACCATATATTTT
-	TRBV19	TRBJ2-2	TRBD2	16	CASSILAGERTGELFF	TGTGCCAGTAGTATCCTAGCGGGAGAGCGGACCGGGGAGCTGTTTTTT
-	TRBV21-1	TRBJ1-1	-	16	CASSVRDTLGGTEAFF	TGTGCCAGCAGCGTCCGGGACACCTTAGGTGGCACTGAAGCTTTCTTT
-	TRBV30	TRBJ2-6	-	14	CAWIGVSGANVLTF	TGTGCCTGGATCGGTGTCTCCGGGGCCAACGTCCTGACTTTC
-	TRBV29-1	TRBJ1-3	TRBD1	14	CSVADRAAGNTIYF	TGCAGCGTTGCGGACAGGGCGGCGGGAAACACCATATATTTT
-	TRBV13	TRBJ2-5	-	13	CASSSDRKETQYF	TGTGCCAGCAGTTCGGACAGAAAAGAGACCCAGTACTTC
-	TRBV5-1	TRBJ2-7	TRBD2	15	CASSLGGTSVYEQYF	TGCGCCAGCAGCTTGGGCGGGACTAGCGTTTACGAGCAGTACTTC
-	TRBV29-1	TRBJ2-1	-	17	CSVDTGPHFLSYNEQFF	TGCAGCGTTGACACAGGGCCCCATTTTCTCTCCTACAATGAGCAGTTCTTC
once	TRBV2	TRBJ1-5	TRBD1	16	CASSEAIGTGNQPQHF	TGTGCCAGCAGTGAAGCGATAGGGACAGGGAATCAGCCCCAGCATTTT
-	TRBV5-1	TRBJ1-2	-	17	CASSLAVGASVGDGYTF	TGCGCCAGCAGCTTGGCCGTAGGGGCCTCGGTAGGGGATGGCTACACCTTC
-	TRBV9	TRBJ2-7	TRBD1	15	CASSPDRGRNNEQYF	TGTGCCAGCAGCCCCGACAGGGGGCGCAATAACGAGCAGTACTTC
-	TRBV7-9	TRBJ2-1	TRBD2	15	CASTLGGSLYNEQFF	TGTGCCAGCACCCTCGGGGGGTCTCTCTACAATGAGCAGTTCTTC
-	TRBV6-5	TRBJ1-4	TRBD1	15	CASRRQGTDNEKLFF	TGTGCCAGCAGACGACAGGGTACCGATAATGAAAAACTGTTTTTT
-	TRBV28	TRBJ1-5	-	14	CASSFVLSNQPQHF	TGTGCCAGCAGTTTCGTATTGAGCAATCAGCCCCAGCATTTT
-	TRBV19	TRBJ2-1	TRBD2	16	CASSLPGLAGRDEQFF	TGTGCCAGTAGTCTCCCAGGACTAGCGGGACGGGATGAGCAGTTCTTC
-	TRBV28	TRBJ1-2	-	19	CASSSQEPPGLSANYGYTF	TGTGCCAGCAGTAGCCAGGAGCCTCCGGGGTTATCTGCTAACTATGGCTACACCTTC
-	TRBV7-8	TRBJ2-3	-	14	CASTSGRGRDTQYF	TGTGCCAGCACCTCAGGGCGGGGTCGGGATACGCAGTATTTT
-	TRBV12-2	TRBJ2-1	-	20	CASRLVGHEHARERHNEQFF	TGTGCAAGTCGCTTAGTTGGGCATGAGCATGCGCGGGAGCGGCACAATGAGCAGTTCTTC
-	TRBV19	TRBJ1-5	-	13	CASSIMSVQPQHF	TGTGCCAGTAGTATTATGAGCGTGCAGCCCCAGCATTTT